These T cell receptor beta chains were read from a single sample in a study of blood T cell repertoires in COVID-19. Only in-frame clones appear in the TCRdb table, and some are missing; sequencing was by immunoSEQ multiplex PCR. Of more than 250,000 clones listed, about 86% are singletons. The sample comprised peripheral blood. The receptor source for this set is a woman between 50 and 59 years old with acute or convalescent COVID-19. Each CDR3 is given with its conserved first and last residue. A D gene is named only where the DNA matches it firmly. Some rows have no size entry. The others give once, few or many, or a class for an expanded clone.

j_call v_call d_call cdr3_length clone_size cdr3_aa cdr3_nt
TRBJ2-7 TRBV27 TRBD2 14 . CASSLFGGRDEQYF TGTGCCAGCAGTTTATTCGGCGGGAGGGACGAGCAGTACTTC
TRBJ2-6 TRBV2 . 16 . CASSEAYSSGANVLTF TGTGCCAGCAGTGAAGCTTATAGCTCTGGGGCCAACGTCCTGACTTTC
TRBJ2-3 TRBV5-1 . 14 once CASSLAVPTDTQYF TGCGCCAGCAGCTTGGCCGTCCCCACAGATACGCAGTATTTT
TRBJ1-5 TRBV18 . 13 few CASSRQGNQPQHF TGTGCCAGCTCCCGTCAGGGCAATCAGCCCCAGCATTTT
TRBJ2-5 TRBV7-3 TRBD1 14 . CASSSQGAEETQYF TGTGCCAGCAGCTCACAGGGGGCAGAGGAGACCCAGTACTTC
TRBJ1-5 TRBV10-3 . 15 . CAISESSGVPQPQHF TGTGCCATCAGTGAGTCATCAGGGGTTCCTCAGCCCCAGCATTTT
TRBJ2-7 TRBV7-2 . 13 . CASSLVVNYEQYF TGTGCCAGCAGCTTAGTAGTTAACTACGAGCAGTACTTC
TRBJ1-5 TRBV19 . 15 once CASSMGGNLNQPQHF TGTGCCAGTAGTATGGGGGGTAATCTCAATCAGCCCCAGCATTTT
TRBJ2-3 TRBV30 . 14 . CAWKDVRVTDTQYF TGTGCCTGGAAGGATGTGAGGGTGACAGATACGCAGTATTTT
TRBJ2-1 TRBV12-3/TRBV12-4 . 11 . CASSFLNEQFF TGTGCCAGCAGTTTTTTAAATGAGCAGTTCTTC
TRBJ1-5 TRBV2 TRBD1 13 few CASSAGTDQPQHF TGTGCCAGCAGTGCTGGGACAGATCAGCCCCAGCATTTT